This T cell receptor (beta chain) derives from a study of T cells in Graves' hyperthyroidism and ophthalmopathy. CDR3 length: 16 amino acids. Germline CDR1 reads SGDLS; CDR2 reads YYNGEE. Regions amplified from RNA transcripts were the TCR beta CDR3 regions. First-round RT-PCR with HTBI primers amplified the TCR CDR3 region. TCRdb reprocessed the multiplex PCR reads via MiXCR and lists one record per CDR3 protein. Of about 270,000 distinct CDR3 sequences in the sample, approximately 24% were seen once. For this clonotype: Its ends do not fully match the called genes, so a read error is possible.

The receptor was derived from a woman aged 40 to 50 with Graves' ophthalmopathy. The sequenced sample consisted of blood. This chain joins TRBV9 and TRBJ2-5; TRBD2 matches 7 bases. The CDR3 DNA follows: TGTGCCAGCAGCCCTTGTCATGGAGGGGCGCGGGAGACGCAGTACTTC. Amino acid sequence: CASSPCHGGARETQYF.